What follows are 9 T cell receptor beta chains derived from one specimen sequenced in a study of cytomegalovirus exposure and HLA in healthy donors. With 60 Vbeta and 13 Jbeta primers, the PCR was carried out. The protocol was immunoSEQ multiplex PCR, while the TCRdb copy is restricted to in-frame clones and leaves out a portion. The sample yields 150,000 to 200,000 clones, around 80% seen once. Sequenced material: PBMCs. These receptor sequences come from a girl between 5 and 17 years old in good health and CMV-seropositive.

The rearrangement joins TRBV27 to TRBJ1-1; TRBD1 matches 7 bases. There are 14 residues in the CDR3. Per the germline V gene, CDR1 is MNHEY and CDR2 is SMNVEV (reference sequence). V lost 4 bases to trimming and J lost 1 base; unmatched junction nucleotides: 3. The CDR3 region has the DNA TGTGCCAGCAGTTCCGGGACAGCGAACACTGAAGCTTTCTTT. Translated: CASSSGTANTEAFF.

V is TRBV29-1 and J is TRBJ1-2; a possible D gene is TRBD1 (5 bases). Germline V gene sequence: CDR1 SQVTM, CDR2 ANQGSEA. This CDR3 comprises 11 residues. V dropped 4 bases and J dropped 8 bases, with 11 bases sitting between them. The CDR3: CSVGGRGGYTF. The CDR3 nucleotides read TGCAGCGTTGGGGGGAGGGGCGGCTACACCTTC.

The chain recombines TRBV10-2 with TRBJ1-3, with D tentatively TRBD1 (5 bases). The CDR3 consists of 13 residues. V was pared by 7 bases and J by 2 bases, with 9 bases between. Germline V gene data show CDR1 as WSHSY and CDR2 as SAAADI. As DNA, the CDR3 is TGCGCCAGCACGGGAGGGGCTGGAAACACCATATATTTT. Its protein is CASTGGAGNTIYF.

The rearrangement uses TRBV7-2 and TRBJ1-1; TRBD1 is a possible D gene (6 bases). CDR1 and CDR2 from the germline V gene are SGHTA and FQGNSA. Trimming stripped 0 bases from V and 5 bases from J, with 13 bases between. This CDR3 spans 15 amino acids. In DNA form, the CDR3 reads TGTGCCAGCAGCTTAGCGGGAGGGGGAGGTACTGAAGCTTTCTTT. This sequence encodes CASSLAGGGGTEAFF.

The chain is built from TRBV29-1 and TRBJ2-7; 9 nucleotides align to TRBD2. Germline CDR1 and CDR2: SQVTM and ANQGSEA. The CDR3 totals 15 residues. V lost 4 bases and J lost 3; bases outside the gene matches: 10. The chain's CDR3 is CSVGLWTSENYEQYF. The DNA for the CDR3 is TGCAGCGTTGGACTCTGGACTAGCGAGAACTACGAGCAGTACTTC.

V usage is TRBV6-1 and J usage is TRBJ2-7; D is perhaps TRBD1 (6 bases). Trimming pared 6 bases from V and 2 bases from J, leaving 8 bases between. Germline V gene data show CDR1 as MNHNS and CDR2 as SASEGT. This CDR3 comprises 12 residues. The CDR3 protein is CASSRGPYEQYF. CDR3 DNA: TGTGCCAGCAGCAGGGGCCCCTACGAGCAGTACTTC.

The chain carries TRBV7-9 and TRBJ1-1; 11 nucleotides align to TRBD1. Germline V gene data show CDR1 as SEHNR and CDR2 as FQNEAQ (reference sequence). J gave up 0 bases and V 11 bases, and 8 bases lay outside the gene matches. The CDR3 has 15 residues. CDR3 amino acids: CALMRDRGMNTEAFF. The DNA for the CDR3 is TGTGCCTTAATGCGGGACAGGGGGATGAACACTGAAGCTTTCTTT. The whole variable domain, filled in from reference TRBV7-9 and TRBJ1-1, reads DTGVSQNPRHKITKRGQNVTFRCDPISEHNRLYWYRQTLGQGPEFLTYFQNEAQLEKSRLLSDRFSAERPKGSFSTLEIQRTEQGDSAMYLCALMRDRGMNTEAFFGQGTRLTVV.

The J gene is TRBJ1-1, the V gene TRBV10-3; 7 bases match TRBD1. The CDR3 is 12 amino acids. CDR1 ENHRY and CDR2 SYGVKD come from the germline V gene. The trim removed 2 bases at V and 8 bases at J, leaving 2 bases unmatched. CDR3 protein: CAISEGTVEAFF. The CDR3 DNA is TGTGCCATCAGTGAGGGGACAGTGGAAGCTTTCTTT.

This rearrangement joins TRBV29-1 to TRBJ2-2; 10 bases match TRBD2. The CDR3 is 15 amino acids. Germline V CDR1 and CDR2: SQVTM, ANQGSEA. The V and J ends lost 5 bases and 1 base, in that order; junction bases with no gene match: 4. The CDR3 DNA follows: TGCAGCGTTAAGCGGGAGGGCCGGAACACCGGGGAGCTGTTTTTT. Protein: CSVKREGRNTGELFF.